A single sample is the source of the 22 T cell receptor beta chains below, sequenced in a study of cytomegalovirus exposure and HLA in healthy donors. 13 Jbeta primers and 60 Vbeta primers were used for the PCR. Some clones are missing from TCRdb's copy, which holds only in-frame ones; the method was immunoSEQ multiplex PCR. The data contain around 200,000 clones, less than 85% of them singletons. The sequenced sample consisted of PBMCs. These receptors all come from a girl between 2 and 10 years old in good health and CMV-seronegative.

The V gene is TRBV19, the J gene TRBJ1-1; D is possibly TRBD1 (5 bases). Trimming stripped 1 base from V and 6 bases from J, with 9 bases between. This CDR3 has 13 residues. Germline lookup yields CDR1 LNHDA and CDR2 SQIVND (reference sequence). CDR3 loop: CASSIGGGAEAFF. The CDR3 nucleotides are TGTGCCAGTAGTATAGGAGGAGGGGCTGAAGCTTTCTTT. Filled out from reference TRBV19 and TRBJ1-1, the complete variable domain reads DGGITQSPKYLFRKEGQNVTLSCEQNLNHDAMYWYRQDPGQGLRLIYYSQIVNDFQKGDIAEGYSVSREKKESFPLTVTSAQKNPTAFYLCASSIGGGAEAFFGQGTRLTVV.

The V call is TRBV25-1, the J call TRBJ1-1; 9 bases agree with TRBD1. CDR3 length: 12 residues. Germline values: CDR1 MGHDK, CDR2 SYGVNS. Trimming removed 4 bases from V and 10 bases from J; junction bases left unmatched: 4. CDR3 loop: CASSVGQGPAFF. In DNA form, the CDR3 reads TGTGCCAGCAGTGTGGGACAGGGCCCAGCTTTCTTT.

As to this clone: The sample holds other DNA sequences that translate to the same CDR3. The V gene is TRBV19, the J gene TRBJ2-7; D is uncertain. The CDR3 is 11 amino acids. CDR1 is LNHDA and CDR2 is SQIVND in the germline V gene (reference sequence). With 4 bases removed from V and 4 bases from J, the gap between germline ends came to 5 bases. The CDR3 bases are TGTGCCAGTAGTACCGGGTACGAGCAGTACTTC. Amino acid sequence: CASSTGYEQYF.

The chain couples TRBV28 to TRBJ2-7; 9 bases align to TRBD1. This CDR3 comprises 16 residues. Germline trimming cut 3 bases from V and 5 bases from J; bases unmatched to any gene: 11. Germline CDR1 is MDHEN and CDR2 is SYDVKM. As DNA, the CDR3 is TGTGCCAGCAGTTTCCCCCCCGGGACAGGGCCCGACGAGCAGTACTTC. Its protein is CASSFPPGTGPDEQYF. The full variable domain, its missing parts supplied by reference TRBV28 and TRBJ2-7, is DVKVTQSSRYLVKRTGEKVFLECVQDMDHENMFWYRQDPGLGLRLIYFSYDVKMKEKGDIPEGYSVSREKKERFSLILESASTNQTSMYLCASSFPPGTGPDEQYFGPGTRLTVT.

The CDR3 here is CASSLGTVDTEAFF. The CDR3 DNA is TGCGCCAGCAGCTTAGGGACAGTGGACACTGAAGCTTTCTTT. The chain uses TRBV5-1 and TRBJ1-1; 7 bases are a match to TRBD1. The CDR3 consists of 14 residues. J was trimmed by 3 bases and V by 2 bases; bases with no gene match: 4. The germline CDR1 and CDR2 sequences are SGHRS and YFSETQ.

V gene TRBV29-1 combines with J gene TRBJ2-5, with D possibly matching TRBD1 (6 bases). Germline V gene sequence: CDR1 SQVTM, CDR2 ANQGSEA. V gave up 5 bases and J gave up 11 bases, with 21 bases separating them. This CDR3 region has 13 residues. DNA for the CDR3: TGCAGCGTTACAGGGAGATCCACCTACGGGCAGTACTTC. It specifies CSVTGRSTYGQYF.

This clone showed up just once. The chain employs TRBV10-3 and TRBJ1-2; D is ambiguous. CDR3 length equals 15 residues. Germline V lookup: CDR1 ENHRY, CDR2 SYGVKD. Trimming pared 0 bases from V and 6 bases from J, leaving 14 bases between. The CDR3 is CAISESPATPNGYTF. The CDR3 DNA sequence: TGTGCCATCAGTGAGTCCCCCGCGACTCCCAATGGCTACACCTTC.

This chain uses TRBV27 with TRBJ1-5, with 8 bases that match TRBD1. The CDR3 totals 14 residues. Trimming at V came to 6 bases and at J to 4 bases, leaving 5 bases not matched to a gene. The germline gives CDR1 MNHEY, CDR2 SMNVEV (reference sequence). DNA for the CDR3: TGTGCCAGCAGGGTAGGGACAGGAAATCAGCCCCAGCATTTT. It yields the protein CASRVGTGNQPQHF.

The chain recombines TRBV2 with TRBJ2-5; no definite D call. Trimming took 4 bases from V and 2 from J, leaving 8 bases between them. CDR3 size: 13 residues. Germline V gene lookup returns CDR1 SNHLY and CDR2 FYNNEI. This CDR3 is CASSGPVQETQYF. CDR3 DNA sequence: TGTGCCAGCAGTGGGCCCGTTCAAGAGACCCAGTACTTC.

The chain employs TRBV6-1 and TRBJ1-1, with 7 bases that match TRBD1. Germline V gene sequence: CDR1 MNHNS, CDR2 SASEGT. This CDR3 is 14 amino acids long. Losses at the gene ends were 3 bases for V and 6 bases for J; bases not matched to a gene: 7. In nucleotides, the CDR3 is TGTGCCAGCAGTGAGACAGGGAAGGAGTCTGAAGCTTTCTTT. Protein product: CASSETGKESEAFF.

V gene TRBV10-1 combines with J gene TRBJ2-7, with D perhaps TRBD1 (6 bases). Per germline, CDR1 WNHNN and CDR2 SYGVQD (reference sequence). This CDR3 is built from 17 residues. Trimming cost V 1 base and J 3 bases, with 19 bases left between them. The CDR3 region is CASSEFPRFEGVYEQYF. The DNA for the CDR3 is TGCGCCAGCAGTGAGTTTCCGAGGTTCGAGGGGGTCTACGAGCAGTACTTC.

This rearrangement joins TRBV9 to TRBJ1-3; perhaps TRBD1 as D (5 bases). This CDR3 comprises 16 residues. Per germline, CDR1 SGDLS and CDR2 YYNGEE. Trimming removed 0 bases at V and 6 bases at J, with 16 bases between. The CDR3 DNA sequence: TGTGCCAGCAGCGTAGCTGATTCAGGGTATGAAAACACCATATATTTT. Protein sequence: CASSVADSGYENTIYF.

The V gene is TRBV25-1, the J gene TRBJ2-7, with 16 bases that match TRBD2. V trimming: 4 bases; J trimming: 2 bases; junction bases outside the gene matches: 5. The CDR3 is 17 amino acids. CDR1 and CDR2 (germline): MGHDK, SYGVNS. DNA of the CDR3: TGTGCCAGCAGTGGGGGACTAGCGGGAGGGAATCCCTACGAGCAGTACTTC. Amino acids: CASSGGLAGGNPYEQYF.

The rearrangement links TRBV5-6 to TRBJ1-2; 7 bases agree with TRBD1. Germline V gives CDR1 SGHDT, CDR2 YYEEEE. V gave up 3 bases and J gave up 4 bases; unmatched junction bases: 12. There are 16 residues in the CDR3. CDR3 region: CASSSRGGTASYGYTF. CDR3 DNA: TGTGCCAGCAGCTCCCGGGGGGGGACAGCTTCCTATGGCTACACCTTC.

This chain links TRBV7-2 with TRBJ2-1; D is possibly TRBD2 (5 bases). The CDR3 is 15 residues long. The germline gives CDR1 SGHTA, CDR2 FQGNSA. Trimming shortened V by 2 bases and J by 8 bases, and 16 bases separated the two germline ends. The chain's CDR3 is CASSLLVGVFYEQFF. The CDR3 nucleotides are TGTGCCAGCAGCTTACTGGTGGGAGTGTTCTATGAGCAGTTCTTC.

The chain links TRBV19 to TRBJ1-5; D unclear. CDR1 is LNHDA and CDR2 is SQIVND in the germline V gene (reference sequence). This CDR3 spans 15 amino acids. Trimming left V 1 base short and J 4 bases short, with 11 bases between. DNA of the CDR3: TGTGCCAGTAGTATAGGCGGGCCGATTAATCAGCCCCAGCATTTT. This translates into CASSIGGPINQPQHF.

Comments on this clone: Sequence at one end of the junction differs from germline and may be a read error. The CDR3 loop reads CASGLGGETQYF. The DNA of the CDR3 is TGTGCTAGTGGCTTGGGCGGGGAGACCCAGTACTTC. The chain combines TRBV12-5 with TRBJ2-5; weak D call: TRBD2 (5 bases). The germline gives CDR1 LGHNT, CDR2 FRNRAP. The CDR3 has 12 residues.

This clone has more than one count but fewer than ten. The chain couples TRBV2 to TRBJ2-1, with no clear D. CDR1 and CDR2 from the germline V gene are SNHLY and FYNNEI. V was trimmed by 1 base and J by 8 bases, leaving 12 bases between them. CDR3 size: 14 residues. CDR3 nucleotides: TGTGCCAGCAGTGAAGAGCTACTGGTTTATGAGCAGTTCTTC. It encodes CASSEELLVYEQFF.

This clone has more than one count but fewer than ten. V is TRBV5-1 and J is TRBJ2-5; 10 bases match TRBD1. The J call may be mistaken, given a closer DNA end match to TRBJ2-7. Germline CDR1 and CDR2: SGHRS and YFSETQ. CDR3 length equals 15 residues. The DNA for the CDR3 is TGCGCCAGCAGCTCGGGGACAGGGGAAGGTTACGAGCAGTACTTC. This translates into CASSSGTGEGYEQYF.

The chain joins TRBV7-2 to TRBJ2-1, with TRBD2 identical over 13 bases. CDR3 length: 15 residues. V lost 5 bases, J lost 4 bases, and 2 bases stayed unmatched. Germline values: CDR1 SGHTA, CDR2 FQGNSA. CDR3 in amino acids: CASSPGLAGYNEQFF. The CDR3 bases are TGTGCCAGCAGCCCGGGACTAGCGGGGTACAATGAGCAGTTCTTC. The entire variable domain, with the rest obtained from reference TRBV7-2 and TRBJ2-1, is as follows: GAGVSQSPSNKVTEKGKDVELRCDPISGHTALYWYRQSLGQGLEFLIYFQGNSAPDKSGLPSDRFSAERTGGSVSTLTIQRTQQEDSAVYLCASSPGLAGYNEQFFGPGTRLTVL.

The V gene is TRBV5-4, the J gene TRBJ1-1, with 8 bases identical to TRBD1. CDR3 length: 15 amino acids. Trimming removed 5 bases from V and 1 base from J; junction bases left unmatched: 7. The V gene's germline CDR1 is SGHNT and CDR2 YYREEE (reference sequence). CDR3 sequence (DNA): TGTGCCAGCAGTATCCAGGGGGCGAGGAACACTGAAGCTTTCTTT. Encoded protein: CASSIQGARNTEAFF.

The gene calls are TRBV5-6 and TRBJ2-7; tentative D call: TRBD1 (6 bases). Germline loops: CDR1 SGHDT, CDR2 YYEEEE. The CDR3 runs to 13 residues. V was trimmed by 6 bases and J by 1 base, leaving 11 bases between them. The DNA of the CDR3 is TGTGCCAGCATCGGGCAGGGGTCCTACGAGCAGTACTTC. It yields the protein CASIGQGSYEQYF. Looking up the rest from reference TRBV5-6 and TRBJ2-7 gives the full variable domain: DAGVTQSPTHLIKTRGQQVTLRCSPKSGHDTVSWYQQALGQGPQFIFQYYEEEERQRGNFPDRFSGHQFPNYSSELNVNALLLGDSALYLCASIGQGSYEQYFGPGTRLTVT.